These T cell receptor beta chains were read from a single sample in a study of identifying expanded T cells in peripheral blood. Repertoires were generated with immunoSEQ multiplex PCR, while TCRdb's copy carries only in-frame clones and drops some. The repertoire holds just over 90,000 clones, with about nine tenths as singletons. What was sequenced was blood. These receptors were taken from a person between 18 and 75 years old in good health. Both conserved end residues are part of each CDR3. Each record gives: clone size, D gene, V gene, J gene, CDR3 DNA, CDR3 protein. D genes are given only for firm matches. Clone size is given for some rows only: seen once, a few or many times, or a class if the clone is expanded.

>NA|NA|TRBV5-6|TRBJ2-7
TGTGCCAGCAGCTCGATGTCCGAGCAGTACTTC
CASSSMSEQYF
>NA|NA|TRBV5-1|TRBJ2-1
TGCGCCAGCAGCTTGGCGGCGGGGTTGGATGAGCAGTTCTTC
CASSLAAGLDEQFF
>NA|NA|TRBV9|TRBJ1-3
TGTGCCAGCAGCGTAGATAGTGGAGCCTCTGGAAACACCATATATTTT
CASSVDSGASGNTIYF
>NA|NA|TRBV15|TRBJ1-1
TGTGCCACCAGCAGAGGGTGGGGAGTGAACACTGAAGCTTTCTTT
CATSRGWGVNTEAFF
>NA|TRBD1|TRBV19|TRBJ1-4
TGTGCCAGTGCTCCTTTCGGGACAGATAATGAAAAACTGTTTTTT
CASAPFGTDNEKLFF
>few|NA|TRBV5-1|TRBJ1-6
TGCGCCAGCAGCTTGGCCGGCGTGGGCTCACCCCTCCACTTT
CASSLAGVGSPLHF
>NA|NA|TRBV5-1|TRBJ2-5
TGCGCCAGCAGCCAATCGTTTCAAGAGACCCAGTACTTC
CASSQSFQETQYF
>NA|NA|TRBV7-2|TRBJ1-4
TGTGCCAGCAGGAAGGACCCACGGGGACGGGAAAAACTGTTTTTT
CASRKDPRGREKLFF
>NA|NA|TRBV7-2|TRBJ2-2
TGTGCCAGCAGCTTATGGGGCCGGGAGCTGTTTTTT
CASSLWGRELFF
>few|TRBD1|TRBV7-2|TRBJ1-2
TGTGCCAGCAGCTTAAGTACTGGGACAGGGAATTTTGGCTACACCTTC
CASSLSTGTGNFGYTF
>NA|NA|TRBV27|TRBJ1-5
TGTGCCAGCAGTCCCCGGGGGGCCGGGAGTCAGCCCCAGCATTTT
CASSPRGAGSQPQHF
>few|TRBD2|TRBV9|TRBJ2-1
TGTGCCAGCAGCCATCGAAGCGGGAGCTCCTACAATGAGCAGTTCTTC
CASSHRSGSSYNEQFF
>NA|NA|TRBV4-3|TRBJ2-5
TGCGCCAGCAGCCAGGAACAGGGACCTCTAGAGACCCAGTACTTC
CASSQEQGPLETQYF
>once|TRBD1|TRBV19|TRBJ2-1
TGTGCCAGTAGTGGACAGGGGTGGTGGGACTCCTACAATGAGCAGTTCTTC
CASSGQGWWDSYNEQFF
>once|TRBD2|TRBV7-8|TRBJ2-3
TGTGCCAGCAGCCTGTCAGCGGGAGGGCCCGCGGATACGCAGTATTTT
CASSLSAGGPADTQYF
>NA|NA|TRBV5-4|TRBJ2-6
TGTGCCAGCAGCTTGTTTGTTAAATCGCCATCTGGGGCCAACGTCCTGACTTTC
CASSLFVKSPSGANVLTF
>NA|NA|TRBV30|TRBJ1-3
TGTGCCTGGAAACCGTCGTGGGGGCCTGGAAACACCATATATTTT
CAWKPSWGPGNTIYF
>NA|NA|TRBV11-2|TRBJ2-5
TGTGCCAGCAGCATTCGGGAGACCCAGTACTTC
CASSIRETQYF
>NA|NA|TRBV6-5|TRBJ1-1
TGTGCCAGCAGTTATTTGAGAAGCACTGAAGCTTTCTTT
CASSYLRSTEAFF
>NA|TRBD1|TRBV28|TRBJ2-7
TGTGCCAGTGTTGCTGTGCAGGGGGCATACGAGCAGTACTTC
CASVAVQGAYEQYF